This T cell receptor beta chain was sequenced for a study of cytomegalovirus exposure and HLA in healthy donors. PCR amplification relied on 60 Vbeta primers (plus 13 Jbeta primers). Method: immunoSEQ multiplex PCR; TCRdb's copy keeps in-frame clones and lacks some. The sample gives 90,000 to 110,000 clones, about 16% of which show up once; around 0.9% is in the top ten. Germline V gene sequence: CDR1 KGHSH, CDR2 LQKENI. This CDR3 is 15 amino acids long. The germline V and J ends were trimmed by 2 bases and 2 bases, with 7 bases remaining between them. The sample consisted of PBMCs. The receptor was derived from a female donor in good health and CMV-seronegative. The J gene is TRBJ2-6, the V gene TRBV18, with a possible D match to TRBD2 (5 bases). CDR3 nucleotides: TGTGCCAGCTCACCAGGGAGTACTGGGGCCAACGTCCTGACTTTC. Translation: CASSPGSTGANVLTF.